This TCR beta chain is drawn from a study of preoperative IRX-2 immunotherapy in early breast cancer. As to treatment: preoperative locoregional IRX-2 cytokine immunotherapy. Measured with immunoSEQ multiplex PCR; TCRdb has only the in-frame clones, and not every one. This sample has around 43,000 clones; roughly 80% occur once, and the top ten carry over 1%. The CDR3 is made up of 12 amino acids. Trimming took 4 bases from V and 4 from J, leaving 8 bases between them. Germline V gene data show CDR1 as SQVTM and CDR2 as ANQGSEA. The sequences come from tumor tissue, collected after IRX-2 immunotherapy. The chain combines TRBV29-1 with TRBJ1-3; unclear D gene. This sequence was found in a human donor with breast cancer. CDR3 in DNA: TGCAGCGTTGTCCACTCCGGAAACACCATATATTTT. Translation: CSVVHSGNTIYF.